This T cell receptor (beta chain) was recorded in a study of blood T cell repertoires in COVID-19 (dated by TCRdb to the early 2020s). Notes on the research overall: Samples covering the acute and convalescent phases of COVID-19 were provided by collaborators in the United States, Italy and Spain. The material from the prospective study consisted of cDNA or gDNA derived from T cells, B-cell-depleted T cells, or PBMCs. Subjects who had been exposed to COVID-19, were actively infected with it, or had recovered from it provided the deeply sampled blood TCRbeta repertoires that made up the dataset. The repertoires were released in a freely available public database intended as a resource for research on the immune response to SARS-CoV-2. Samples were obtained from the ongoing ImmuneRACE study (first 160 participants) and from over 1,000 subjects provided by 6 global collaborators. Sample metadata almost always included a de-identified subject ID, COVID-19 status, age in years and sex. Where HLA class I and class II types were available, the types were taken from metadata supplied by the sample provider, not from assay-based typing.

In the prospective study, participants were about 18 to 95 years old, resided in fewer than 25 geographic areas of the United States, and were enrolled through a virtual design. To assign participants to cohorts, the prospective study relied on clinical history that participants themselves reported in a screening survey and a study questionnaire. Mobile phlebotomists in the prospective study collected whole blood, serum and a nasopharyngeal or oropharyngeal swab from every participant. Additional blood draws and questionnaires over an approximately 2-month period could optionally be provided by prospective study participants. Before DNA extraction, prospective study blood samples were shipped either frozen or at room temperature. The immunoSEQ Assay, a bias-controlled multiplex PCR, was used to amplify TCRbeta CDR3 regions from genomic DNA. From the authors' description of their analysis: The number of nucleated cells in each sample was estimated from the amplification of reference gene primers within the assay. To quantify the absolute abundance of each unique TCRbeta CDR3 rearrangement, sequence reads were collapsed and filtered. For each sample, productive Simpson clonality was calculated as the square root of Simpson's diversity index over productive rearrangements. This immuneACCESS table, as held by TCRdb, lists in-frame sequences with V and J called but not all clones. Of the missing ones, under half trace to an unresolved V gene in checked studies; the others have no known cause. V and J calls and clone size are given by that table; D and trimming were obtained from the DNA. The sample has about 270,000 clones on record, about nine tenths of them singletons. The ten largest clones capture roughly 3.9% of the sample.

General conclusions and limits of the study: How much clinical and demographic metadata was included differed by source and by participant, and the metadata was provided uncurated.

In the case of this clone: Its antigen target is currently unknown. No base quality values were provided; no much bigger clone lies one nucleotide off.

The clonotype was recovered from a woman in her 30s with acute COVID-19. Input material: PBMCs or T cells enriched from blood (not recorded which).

The sequence in DNA is TGTGCCAGCAGTGTATCAGGGGGCTCTTGGTACGAGCAGTACTTC. It is translated as CASSVSGGSWYEQYF. Recombination joined TRBV28 with TRBJ2-7; the junction holds 8 bases that match TRBD1. At the junction V is shortened by 5 bases and J by 4 bases; bases outside the gene matches: 10. From cysteine to phenylalanine, the CDR3 is 15 amino acids long. CDR3 DNA is the only sequence kept; it has 45 bases, read in frame from the first base. Taken from the germline V gene, the CDR1 and CDR2 loops are MDHEN and SYDVKM.